The 8 T cell receptor beta chains reported below all come from one sample, sequenced in a study of graft-versus-host responses after intestinal transplantation (dated by TCRdb to the early 2020s). Libraries were prepared through the immunoSEQ multiplex PCR assay. TCRdb limited this immuneACCESS table to in-frame rearrangements with V and J called. A share of clones is missing; checked studies link under half to unresolved V genes, and the rest is unexplained. In this sample the table shows about 88,000 clones, about 95% of which occur a single time. The ten top clones hold roughly 0.17% of the sample. The time point label corresponds to: cells obtained before transplantation from donor or recipient. These receptors' antigens are unknown. Sequences were derived from unstimulated CD4+ T cells sorted from spleen or lymph node cells, sampled before transplant. The receptors stem from a human donor who was the organ donor for an intestinal transplant.

The chain employs TRBV5-1 and TRBJ2-6, with D perhaps matching TRBD1 (5 bases). Germline V gene sequence: CDR1 SGHRS, CDR2 YFSETQ. Trimming removed 2 bases from V and 6 bases from J, with 18 bases in between. The CDR3 consists of 17 residues. CDR3 DNA sequence: TGCGCCAGCAGCTTAAATGGAGTGGGGCACGCGGCCAACGTCCTGACTTTC. Translation: CASSLNGVGHAANVLTF.

The chain has TRBV11-3 and TRBJ1-1; D is unresolved. The CDR3 totals 14 residues. The germline V and J ends were trimmed by 0 bases and 4 bases, with 9 bases remaining between them. Per the germline V gene, CDR1 is SGHNT and CDR2 is YENEEA. CDR3 nucleotides: TGTGCCAGCAGCTTAGAGCATGGTGCCACTGAAGCTTTCTTT. This gives the protein CASSLEHGATEAFF.

The chain couples TRBV5-1 to TRBJ1-1; 9 bases line up with TRBD1. This CDR3 spans 17 amino acids. Germline assignment: CDR1 SGHRS and CDR2 YFSETQ. The V gene end was trimmed by 1 base and the J gene end by 1 base; junction bases not matched to a gene: 8. In DNA, the CDR3 is TGCGCCAGCAGCTTGACCAGAGGACAGGGGAAGAACACTGAAGCTTTCTTT. Encoded protein: CASSLTRGQGKNTEAFF.

V gene TRBV4-1 combines with J gene TRBJ2-4; no firm D call. The germline CDR1 and CDR2 sequences are MGHRA and YSYEKL. The CDR3 has 14 residues. V was clipped by 5 bases and J by 1 base, with 9 bases between them. The CDR3 sequence is CASSNPLAKNIQYF. In nucleotides, the CDR3 is TGCGCCAGCAGCAATCCCCTGGCCAAAAACATTCAGTACTTC.

The chain uses TRBV9 and TRBJ1-4; D gene uncertain. Trimming cost V 0 bases and J 7 bases, with 10 bases left between them. Germline CDR1 SGDLS, CDR2 YYNGEE. This CDR3 is 14 amino acids long. CDR3 loop: CASSVERTAEKLFF. CDR3 nucleotide sequence: TGTGCCAGCAGCGTAGAAAGGACGGCTGAAAAACTGTTTTTT.

V gene TRBV6-6 combines with J gene TRBJ1-5; D is possibly TRBD1 (5 bases). With 9 bases removed from V and 2 bases from J, the gap between germline ends came to 17 bases. Germline CDR1 MNHNY, CDR2 SVGAGI (reference sequence). The CDR3 covers 15 residues. This CDR3 is CASKPGRGGNQPQHF. CDR3 DNA: TGTGCCAGTAAACCGGGGAGGGGAGGCAATCAGCCCCAGCATTTT.

J is TRBJ1-1 and V is TRBV29-1; D not resolved. Per the germline V gene, CDR1 is SQVTM and CDR2 is ANQGSEA. This CDR3 contains 14 residues. The V and J ends lost 0 bases and 5 bases respectively, with 13 bases between them. This chain's CDR3 is CSVEDRALGTEAFF. CDR3 DNA: TGCAGCGTTGAAGATCGAGCGCTCGGGACTGAAGCTTTCTTT.

In this sample, this clone turned up once. J is TRBJ2-7 and V is TRBV11-2; 8 nucleotides match TRBD1. J lost 4 bases, V lost 1 base, and 6 bases had no gene match. The CDR3 sequence is 15 residues long. The germline V gene has CDR1 SGHAT and CDR2 FQNNGV. CDR3 loop: CASSLVPGGVYEQYF. The DNA of the CDR3 is TGTGCCAGCAGCTTAGTACCAGGGGGCGTATACGAGCAGTACTTC.